Sequencing of this T cell receptor beta chain was carried out in a study of beta chain features in type 1 diabetes. General observations from the study: For Type 1 diabetes patients, all four CD4+ subsets carried TCRB CDR3s that were moderately but significantly shorter.

Remarks on this clone: As yet, its antigen is unknown.

All sorted populations exceeded 95% purity. The CDR3 is 14 amino acids. Between the trimmed V and J ends, which lost 3 bases and 5 bases, there was a span of 13 bases. The germline V gene has CDR1 SQVTM and CDR2 ANQGSEA. Isolated RNA was reverse transcribed in full, so expressed TCRB transcripts were sequenced. The repertoire was sequenced with immunoSEQ multiplex PCR; TCRdb's copy has only in-frame clones and lacks some. The sample has 810,000 or so clones, roughly 15% seen once. What was sequenced was naive CD4+ T cells from blood. The chain combines TRBV29-1 with TRBJ2-2; D unclear. The TCR was taken from a woman aged 18-29 years in good health. CDR3 loop: CSVDLATRTGELFF. The CDR3 coding sequence is TGCAGCGTTGACTTGGCAACTCGGACCGGGGAGCTGTTTTTT.